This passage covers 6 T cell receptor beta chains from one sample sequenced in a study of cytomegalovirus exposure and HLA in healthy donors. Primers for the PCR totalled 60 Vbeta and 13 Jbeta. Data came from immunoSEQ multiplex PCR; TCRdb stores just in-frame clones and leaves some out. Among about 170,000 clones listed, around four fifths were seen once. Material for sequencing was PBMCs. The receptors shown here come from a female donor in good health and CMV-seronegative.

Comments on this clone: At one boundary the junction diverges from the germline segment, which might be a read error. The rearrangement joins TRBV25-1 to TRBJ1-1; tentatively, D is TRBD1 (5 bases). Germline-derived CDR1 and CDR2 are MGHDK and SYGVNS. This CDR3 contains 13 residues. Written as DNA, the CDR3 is TGTGCCAGCAGTGAATTAGGACCGCCAGGGTCATTTTTT. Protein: CASSELGPPGSFF.

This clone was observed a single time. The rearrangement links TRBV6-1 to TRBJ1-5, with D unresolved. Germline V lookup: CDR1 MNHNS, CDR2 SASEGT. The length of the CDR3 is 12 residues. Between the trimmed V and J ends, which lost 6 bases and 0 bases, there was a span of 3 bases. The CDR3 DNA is TGTGCCAGCAGCGGTAGCAATCAGCCCCAGCATTTT. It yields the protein CASSGSNQPQHF.

CDR3 residues: CASSTSPTRFVEAFF. The CDR3 DNA sequence: TGTGCCAGTAGTACATCCCCGACTCGTTTTGTTGAAGCTTTCTTT. V and J are TRBV19 and TRBJ1-1; unclear D gene. CDR1 and CDR2 (germline): LNHDA, SQIVND (reference sequence). The CDR3 loop spans 15 amino acids. Trimming stripped 4 bases from V and 7 bases from J, with 19 bases between.

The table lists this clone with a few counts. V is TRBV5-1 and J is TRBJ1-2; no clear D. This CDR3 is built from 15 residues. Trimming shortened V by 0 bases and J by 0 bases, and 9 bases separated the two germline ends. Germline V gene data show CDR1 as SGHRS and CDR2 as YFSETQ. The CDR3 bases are TGCGCCAGCAGCTTGGCAGCGTCGGCTAACTATGGCTACACCTTC. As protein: CASSLAASANYGYTF.

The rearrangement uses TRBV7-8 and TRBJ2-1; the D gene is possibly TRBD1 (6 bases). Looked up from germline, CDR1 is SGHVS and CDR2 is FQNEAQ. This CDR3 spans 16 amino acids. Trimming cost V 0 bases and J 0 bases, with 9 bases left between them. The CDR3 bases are TGTGCCAGCAGCTTAGCCCCAGGGGTCTCCTACAATGAGCAGTTCTTC. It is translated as CASSLAPGVSYNEQFF.

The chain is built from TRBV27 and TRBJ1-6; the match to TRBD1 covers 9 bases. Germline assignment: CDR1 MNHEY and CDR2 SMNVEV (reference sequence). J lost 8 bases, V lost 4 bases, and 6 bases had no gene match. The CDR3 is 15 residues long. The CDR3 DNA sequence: TGTGCCAGCAGTTCCTTGACAGGGGGAGATTCACCCCTCCACTTT. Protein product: CASSSLTGGDSPLHF.